These 25 T cell receptor beta chains were all obtained from the same sample, sequenced in a study of response to subunit inactivated influenza vaccine. TCRdb reprocessed the RT-PCR reads with MiXCR, giving one entry per CDR3 protein. The sample yields approximately 700,000 distinct CDR3 sequences, roughly 14% seen once. The specimen was PBMCs from blood, collected 14 days before vaccination. The receptors originated from a man aged 45-65 years who received an inactivated influenza vaccine.

This clonotype was counted only a few times. V usage is TRBV6-6 and J usage is TRBJ2-5; D possibly matches TRBD1 or TRBD2 (5 bases each). The CDR3 totals 13 residues. CDR1 is MNHNY and CDR2 is SVGAGI in the germline V gene (reference sequence). The V and J ends lost 10 bases and 1 base respectively, with 13 bases between them. Here the CDR3 reads CATREGSQETQYF. The CDR3 DNA is TGTGCCACCCGAGAGGGGTCCCAAGAGACCCAGTACTTC.

The rearrangement uses TRBV30 and TRBJ1-5, with D tentatively TRBD1 (5 bases). Germline-derived CDR1 and CDR2 are GTSNPN and SVGIG (reference sequence). CDR3 length: 17 residues. V gave up 2 bases and J gave up 2 bases, with 19 bases separating them. In DNA, the CDR3 is TGTGCCTGGAGTCGACCGGGACTCCTGGGGGGCAATCAGCCCCAGCATTTT. It translates to CAWSRPGLLGGNQPQHF.

This clonotype has only a few counts. V gene TRBV18 combines with J gene TRBJ1-1; TRBD1 might be the D (5 bases). The CDR3 length is 14 residues. Per germline, CDR1 KGHSH and CDR2 LQKENI. Trimming shortened V by 3 bases and J by 2 bases, and 10 bases separated the two germline ends. In nucleotides, the CDR3 is TGTGCCAGCTCACCCCGGGACGGAAACACTGAAGCTTTCTTT. Translation: CASSPRDGNTEAFF.

The sample holds many counts of this clonotype. The gene calls are TRBV14 and TRBJ2-2; D call uncertain. Germline V gives CDR1 SGHDN, CDR2 FVKESK. Trimming cost V 1 base and J 2 bases, with 5 bases left between them. There are 14 residues in the CDR3. CDR3 protein: CASSQVSNTGELFF. The CDR3 bases are TGTGCCAGCAGCCAAGTTAGTAACACCGGGGAGCTGTTTTTT. The entire variable domain, with the rest obtained from reference TRBV14 and TRBJ2-2, is as follows: EAGVTQFPSHSVIEKGQTVTLRCDPISGHDNLYWYRRVMGKEIKFLLHFVKESKQDESGMPNNRFLAERTGGTYSTLKVQPAELEDSGVYFCASSQVSNTGELFFGEGSRLTVL.

This clonotype was detected a few times. V is TRBV7-2 and J is TRBJ2-7; the match to TRBD1 covers 11 bases. J was trimmed by 4 bases and V by 2 bases; bases with no gene match: 16. Looked up from germline, CDR1 is SGHTA and CDR2 is FQGNSA. This CDR3 region has 19 residues. The chain's CDR3 is CASSLSDRGRRSLLYEQYF. The CDR3 nucleotides are TGTGCCAGCAGCTTATCGGACAGGGGGCGCAGAAGCCTACTTTACGAGCAGTACTTC.

This clonotype has a handful of counts. V usage is TRBV30 and J usage is TRBJ2-7; no reliable D call. The CDR3 spans 13 residues. Deletions cut 2 bases from V and 2 bases from J, with 10 bases between. CDR1 and CDR2 (germline): GTSNPN, SVGIG (reference sequence). The CDR3 DNA follows: TGTGCCTGGAGTCCTGAACCCACCTACGAGCAGTACTTC. Amino acid sequence: CAWSPEPTYEQYF.

At least ten counts were recorded for this clonotype. V is TRBV7-2 and J is TRBJ1-1; D unresolved. Germline V gene lookup returns CDR1 SGHTA and CDR2 FQGNSA. V was clipped by 1 base and J by 4 bases, with 13 bases between them. This CDR3 is 15 amino acids long. CDR3 coding DNA: TGTGCCAGCAGCTTAGTCCGAGGAGCCGGCACTGAAGCTTTCTTT. Translation gives CASSLVRGAGTEAFF.

This chain connects TRBV5-1 to TRBJ2-1, with a possible D match to TRBD1 (6 bases). The length of the CDR3 is 14 residues. V was cut by 0 bases and J by 5 bases, with 9 bases left in between. CDR1 and CDR2 from the germline V gene are SGHRS and YFSETQ. The CDR3 loop reads CASSLGDRNNEQFF. The CDR3 nucleotides are TGCGCCAGCAGCTTGGGTGACAGGAACAATGAGCAGTTCTTC.

Regarding this clonotype: A much larger clonotype is one base distant, so this may be a read error. The chain carries TRBV29-1 and TRBJ2-1, with 8 bases lining up with TRBD1. The CDR3 is made up of 16 amino acids. Germline assignment: CDR1 SQVTM and CDR2 ANQGSEA. The CDR3 DNA is TGCAGCGTGATATCCTGGGACAGGAGCTCCCACAATGAGCAGTTCTTC. Amino acids: CSVISWDRSSHNEQFF.

The sample holds a few counts of this clonotype. The chain joins TRBV27 to TRBJ2-1; D possibly matches TRBD1 or TRBD2 (6 bases each). Trimming left V 0 bases short and J 8 bases short, with 11 bases between. Germline CDR1 MNHEY, CDR2 SMNVEV (reference sequence). The CDR3 sequence is 14 residues long. CDR3 sequence reads: CASSLSSGGHEQFF. The CDR3 DNA sequence: TGTGCCAGCAGTTTATCCTCCGGGGGCCATGAGCAGTTCTTC.

The J gene is TRBJ2-1, the V gene TRBV7-2; D gene ambiguous. Trimming stripped 5 bases from V and 0 bases from J, with 11 bases between. Germline V gives CDR1 SGHTA, CDR2 FQGNSA. CDR3 length: 15 residues. This chain's CDR3 is CASSPAQRSYNEQFF. CDR3 DNA: TGTGCCAGCAGCCCCGCTCAACGCTCCTACAATGAGCAGTTCTTC.

This clonotype has only a few counts. The chain recombines TRBV6-5 with TRBJ2-1, with 8 nucleotides matching TRBD1. CDR3 length equals 14 residues. The ends lost 2 bases at V and 9 bases at J; junction bases unmatched: 6. Germline assignment: CDR1 MNHEY and CDR2 SVGAGI. This CDR3 reads CASSYHDRGSEQFF. For the CDR3, the DNA is TGTGCCAGCAGTTACCATGACAGGGGCAGTGAGCAGTTCTTC.

This clonotype was seen only a few times. The chain has TRBV11-1 and TRBJ1-1, with 10 positions matching TRBD1. V was pared by 6 bases and J by 6 bases, with 10 bases of the junction left unmatched. This CDR3 is built from 15 residues. The V gene's germline CDR1 is SGHAT and CDR2 FQDESV (reference sequence). In DNA, the CDR3 is TGTGCCAGCAGATTGGAAGGGACAGGGGTTGCTGAAGCTTTCTTT. It specifies CASRLEGTGVAEAFF.

A note on this clonotype: A much larger clone sits a single nucleotide away, making a read error possible. CDR3 nucleotides: TGCAGTGCTACAGATAGGGACAGGGGTTGGAATGAGCAGTTCTTC. Residues: CSATDRDRGWNEQFF. The chain employs TRBV20-1 and TRBJ2-1; TRBD1 agrees at 10 bases. Germline V gene sequence: CDR1 DFQATT, CDR2 SNEGSKA (reference sequence). This CDR3 is built from 15 residues. The V segment lost 4 bases and the J segment 7 bases; nucleotides outside the gene matches: 10.

The V gene is TRBV7-2, the J gene TRBJ1-2; D not resolved. Deletions cut 1 base from V and 4 bases from J, with 10 bases between. This CDR3 region has 14 residues. CDR1 is SGHTA, CDR2 FQGNSA, per germline. The CDR3 bases are TGTGCCAGCAGCTTAGTCATGGATATCTATGGCTACACCTTC. It encodes CASSLVMDIYGYTF.

This clonotype was seen a handful of times. This rearrangement joins TRBV20-1 to TRBJ1-6, with TRBD1 identical over 8 bases. V was pared by 3 bases and J by 13 bases, with 8 bases of the junction left unmatched. Germline V gene data show CDR1 as DFQATT and CDR2 as SNEGSKA (reference sequence). The CDR3 sequence is 13 residues long. This CDR3 is CSASVDRGSPLHF. The CDR3 nucleotides are TGCAGTGCTAGTGTCGACAGGGGTTCGCCCCTCCACTTT.

This clonotype was seen ten or more times. The CDR3 spells CASSLSGGRHNEQYF. As DNA, the CDR3 is TGCGCCAGCAGCTTGAGCGGGGGGCGACACAACGAGCAGTACTTC. The rearrangement uses TRBV5-1 and TRBJ2-7, with 9 bases identical to TRBD2. The V gene end was trimmed by 1 base and the J gene end by 5 bases; junction bases not matched to a gene: 7. The CDR3 runs to 15 residues. The germline gives CDR1 SGHRS, CDR2 YFSETQ.

The genes are TRBV28 and TRBJ2-1; 9 bases agree with TRBD2. The CDR3 has 17 amino acids. J was trimmed by 6 bases and V by 2 bases; bases with no gene match: 11. The V gene's germline CDR1 is MDHEN and CDR2 SYDVKM. As DNA, the CDR3 is TGTGCCAGCAGTTTAATTAGGGCTAGCGGGGAGATCAATGAGCAGTTCTTC. This sequence encodes CASSLIRASGEINEQFF.

This clonotype has just a few counts. The rearrangement links TRBV10-3 to TRBJ2-1, with 7 bases matching TRBD2. With 6 bases clipped from V and 5 bases from J, the junction kept 7 bases outside the gene matches. The CDR3 covers 14 residues. Looked up from germline, CDR1 is ENHRY and CDR2 is SYGVKD. The CDR3 protein is CAISGGLENNEQFF. In DNA, the CDR3 is TGTGCCATCAGCGGAGGACTAGAAAACAATGAGCAGTTCTTC.

This chain connects TRBV15 to TRBJ2-7; 8 bases match TRBD2. CDR3 length: 17 amino acids. V shed 0 bases, J shed 7 bases, and the junction held 14 bases outside the gene matches. Germline CDR1 LNHNV, CDR2 YYDKDF (reference sequence). This CDR3 is CATSRDTYSGTLGEQYF. Here the CDR3 DNA reads TGTGCCACCAGCAGAGATACTTATAGCGGGACATTAGGGGAGCAGTACTTC.

The genes are TRBV20-1 and TRBJ2-7, with D perhaps TRBD2 (6 bases). V lost 5 bases and J 6 bases, leaving 17 bases between the germline ends. The CDR3 sequence is 13 residues long. Germline CDR1 DFQATT, CDR2 SNEGSKA (reference sequence). The chain's CDR3 is CSAHPYWGGEQYF. In DNA form, the CDR3 reads TGCAGTGCTCACCCTTACTGGGGAGGCGAGCAGTACTTC.

This chain connects TRBV11-2 to TRBJ2-1, with D possibly TRBD2 on 5 matching bases. Trimming cost V 6 bases and J 0 bases, with 15 bases left between them. This CDR3 is 16 amino acids long. CDR1 is SGHAT and CDR2 is FQNNGV in the germline V gene. The CDR3 coding sequence is TGTGCCAGCAGTAGCCCCCGGAGGAGCTCCTACAATGAGCAGTTCTTC. It specifies CASSSPRRSSYNEQFF.

The chain links TRBV6-1 to TRBJ2-1; TRBD2 matches 8 bases. The germline V gene has CDR1 MNHNS and CDR2 SASEGT. J was trimmed by 9 bases and V by 5 bases; bases with no gene match: 12. This CDR3 has 15 residues. CDR3 sequence (DNA): TGTGCCAGCAGTCGTGTGACGGGGGGGCTCAGTGAGCAGTTCTTC. Its translation: CASSRVTGGLSEQFF.

This clonotype was counted only a few times. The chain combines TRBV5-1 with TRBJ2-2, with D maybe TRBD2 (5 bases). The CDR3 runs 17 residues. The germline V gene encodes CDR1 SGHRS and CDR2 YFSETQ. The V end lost 1 base, the J end lost 0 bases, and 13 bases lay between the germline ends. CDR3 DNA: TGCGCCAGCAGCTTGACCGCGAGGGCGACGAACACCGGGGAGCTGTTTTTT. This encodes CASSLTARATNTGELFF.

The gene calls are TRBV18 and TRBJ2-1; TRBD2 aligns across 12 bases. Germline trimming cut 8 bases from V and 4 bases from J; bases unmatched to any gene: 3. This CDR3 spans 14 amino acids. CDR1 is KGHSH, CDR2 LQKENI, per germline. For the CDR3, the DNA is TGTGCCAGCACGACTAGCGGGGGTTACAATGAGCAGTTCTTC. It encodes CASTTSGGYNEQFF.